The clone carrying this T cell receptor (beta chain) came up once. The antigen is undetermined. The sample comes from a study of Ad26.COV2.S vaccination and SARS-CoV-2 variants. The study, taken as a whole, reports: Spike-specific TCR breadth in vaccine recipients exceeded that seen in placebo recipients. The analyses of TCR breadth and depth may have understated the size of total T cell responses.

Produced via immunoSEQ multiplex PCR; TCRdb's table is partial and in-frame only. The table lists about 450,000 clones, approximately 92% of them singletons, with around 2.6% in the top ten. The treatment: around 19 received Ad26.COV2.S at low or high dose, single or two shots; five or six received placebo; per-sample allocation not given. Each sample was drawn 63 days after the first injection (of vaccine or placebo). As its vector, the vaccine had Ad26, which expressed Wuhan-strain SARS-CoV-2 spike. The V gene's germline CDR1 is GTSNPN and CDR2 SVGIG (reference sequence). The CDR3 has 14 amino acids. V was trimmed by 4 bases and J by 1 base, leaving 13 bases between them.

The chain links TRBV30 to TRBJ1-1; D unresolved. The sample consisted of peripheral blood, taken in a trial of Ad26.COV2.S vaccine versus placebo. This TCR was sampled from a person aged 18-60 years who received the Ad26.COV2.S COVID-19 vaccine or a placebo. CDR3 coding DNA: TGTGCCTGGACCCCAGGCGGGGAGAACACTGAAGCTTTCTTT. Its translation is CAWTPGGENTEAFF.